This is a list of T cell receptor beta chains from one sample in a study of T cell responses to AZD1222 COVID-19 vaccine. Some clones are missing from TCRdb's copy, which holds only in-frame ones; the method was immunoSEQ multiplex PCR. This table holds roughly 190,000 clones, over 80% found once. The sequenced sample was peripheral blood, obtained on day 0 of AZD1222 vaccination. The receptors here all came from an adult in good health. CDR3s include the opening cysteine and the closing phenylalanine or tryptophan. D genes are given only for firm matches. Only part of the rows carry a size: once, few, many, or a class if the clone is expanded.

.	TRBV13	.	15	TRBJ2-7	TGTGCCAGCAGCTTTGGGGGTGGGAGCTCCTACGAGCAGTACTTC	CASSFGGGSSYEQYF
.	TRBV5-1	.	15	TRBJ2-3	TGCGCCAGCAGCTTAAGCCATACTAGCACAGATACGCAGTATTTT	CASSLSHTSTDTQYF
.	TRBV7-9	TRBD1	19	TRBJ2-3	TGTGCCAGCAGCCTACGACGACAGGGTTTGGGGCTCAACACAGATACGCAGTATTTT	CASSLRRQGLGLNTDTQYF
.	TRBV6-1	TRBD2	16	TRBJ2-5	TGTGCCAGCAGTGATGGACTAGCGGTGTACCAAGAGACCCAGTACTTC	CASSDGLAVYQETQYF
.	TRBV7-9	.	17	TRBJ1-2	TGTGCCAGCAGCTTAGCGGGCATACACCTCCCCCCCTATGGCTACACCTTC	CASSLAGIHLPPYGYTF
.	TRBV28	TRBD1	15	TRBJ1-6	TGTGCCAGCGAATCCCTCGGACAGGGGAATTCACCCCTCCACTTT	CASESLGQGNSPLHF
.	TRBV21-1	.	17	TRBJ1-6	TGTGCCAGCAGCAAAGCTACTCTAAGCTCCTATAATTCACCCCTCCACTTT	CASSKATLSSYNSPLHF
.	TRBV6-2/TRBV6-3	.	13	TRBJ2-2	TGTGCCAGCAGTGATGGCTTCACCGGGGAGCTGTTTTTT	CASSDGFTGELFF
.	TRBV5-4	TRBD1	15	TRBJ1-6	TGTGCCAGCAGCCGTAGGACAGGGGGAGACTCACCCCTCCACTTT	CASSRRTGGDSPLHF
.	TRBV14	.	19	TRBJ1-3	TGTGCCAGCAGCCCCGGGCCCCAATTCAATCGCCCCTCTGGAAACACCATATATTTT	CASSPGPQFNRPSGNTIYF
.	TRBV3-1/TRBV3-2	.	18	TRBJ2-6	TGTGCCAGCAGCCCCTCGGGTAGCAGAATCTCTGGGGCCAACGTCCTGACTTTC	CASSPSGSRISGANVLTF
.	TRBV6-5	.	14	TRBJ2-5	TGTGCCAGCAGTCGGGGGACGGCCCAAGAGACCCAGTACTTC	CASSRGTAQETQYF
.	TRBV5-8	TRBD1	15	TRBJ2-7	TGTGCCAGTGGCCCTCCGGGACAGGGGAAGTACGAGCAGTACTTC	CASGPPGQGKYEQYF
few	TRBV6-1	.	15	TRBJ1-1	TGTGCCAGCAGTGAATTCGGCACCTTGAACACTGAAGCTTTCTTT	CASSEFGTLNTEAFF
once	TRBV15	.	13	TRBJ2-2	TGTGCCACCAGCACTAACAGGGCCGGGGAGCTGTTTTTT	CATSTNRAGELFF
.	TRBV11-2	TRBD2	16	TRBJ2-3	TGTGCCAGCAGCCCACTAGCGGGGGGCCCTGGCGGTACGCAGTATTTT	CASSPLAGGPGGTQYF
.	TRBV7-9	.	17	TRBJ2-2	TGTGCCAGCAGCCCATCGGGCGGCCTAGGGAACACCGGGGAGCTGTTTTTT	CASSPSGGLGNTGELFF
.	TRBV28	TRBD1	15	TRBJ1-1	TGTGCCAGCATCCCAGACCGGGACAGGGGACCTGGGGCTTTCTTT	CASIPDRDRGPGAFF
.	TRBV14	.	14	TRBJ1-3	TGTGCCAGCAGTAGGAGCAGCTCTGGAAACACCATATATTTT	CASSRSSSGNTIYF
.	TRBV3-1/TRBV3-2	.	13	TRBJ1-2	TGTGCCAGCAGCCAAGGACAGAGCTATGGCTACACCTTC	CASSQGQSYGYTF
.	TRBV6-6	.	13	TRBJ2-7	TGTGCCAGCAGCTACGGACAGAACTACGAGCAGTACTTC	CASSYGQNYEQYF
.	TRBV4-2	.	15	TRBJ1-6	TGTGCCAGCAGCCAAGAATGGCAGGGGCTGTCACCCCTCCACTTT	CASSQEWQGLSPLHF
.	TRBV5-4	.	17	TRBJ1-3	TGTGCCAGCAGCTTGGGGGTACAGGGAGGAAGTGGAAACACCATATATTTT	CASSLGVQGGSGNTIYF
.	TRBV18	.	16	TRBJ1-3	TGTGCCAGCTCACCACAGGGGGTCGGCTCTGGAAACACCATATATTTT	CASSPQGVGSGNTIYF
.	TRBV14	TRBD1	14	TRBJ1-2	TGTGCCAGCAGCCATAAACAGGGGAGGCATGGCTACACCTTC	CASSHKQGRHGYTF
.	TRBV7-6	.	15	TRBJ1-1	TGTGCCAGCAGCTTAGCGGGAGGGGCGACGATTGAAGCTTTCTTT	CASSLAGGATIEAFF
.	TRBV27	TRBD1	15	TRBJ2-7	TGTGCCAGCAGTTACCGCCGGGACAGGGGTGGGGAGCAGTACTTC	CASSYRRDRGGEQYF
.	TRBV9	TRBD1	17	TRBJ2-6	TGTGCCAGCAGCGTTGGGACAGGGATTACTGGGGCCAACGTCCTGACTTTC	CASSVGTGITGANVLTF
.	TRBV28	.	11	TRBJ1-2	TGTGCCAGCCGGTGGGGGGGTGGCTACACCTTC	CASRWGGGYTF
.	TRBV11-2	.	13	TRBJ2-3	TGTGCCAGCAGCTTACGTAGAGCAGATACGCAGTATTTT	CASSLRRADTQYF
.	TRBV3-1/TRBV3-2	TRBD2	14	TRBJ2-1	TGTGCCAGCAGCCAGTTGGGAGGGGTCATTGAGCAGTTCTTC	CASSQLGGVIEQFF
.	TRBV7-9	.	15	TRBJ2-2	TGTGCCAGCAGCTTAGGAGGAATTAGCACCGGGGAGCTGTTTTTT	CASSLGGISTGELFF
.	TRBV14	.	16	TRBJ1-6	TGTGCCAGCAGCCAAGTGTGGGGCAGTCGAAATTCACCCCTCCACTTT	CASSQVWGSRNSPLHF
.	TRBV15	.	15	TRBJ1-4	TGTGCCACCAGCAGAGATGGGGGATTTAATGAAAAACTGTTTTTT	CATSRDGGFNEKLFF
.	TRBV3-1/TRBV3-2	TRBD1	17	TRBJ1-1	TGTGCCAGCAGCCAGCCGGGACAGGGGGCCCGAAACACTGAAGCTTTCTTT	CASSQPGQGARNTEAFF
.	TRBV5-1	.	15	TRBJ1-4	TGCGCCAGCAGCTTGCTGGACGGAATTAATGAAAAACTGTTTTTT	CASSLLDGINEKLFF
.	TRBV18	.	16	TRBJ2-2	TGTGCCAGCTCACCACCGACTGGGGGCAACACCGGGGAGCTGTTTTTT	CASSPPTGGNTGELFF
.	TRBV4-1	.	14	TRBJ1-2	TGCGCCAGCAGCCAAGAGGTGCAGTTCTATGGCTACACCTTC	CASSQEVQFYGYTF
.	TRBV21-1	.	15	TRBJ1-5	TGTGCCAGCAGCAAATGGGGACAGGGCGGTCAGCCCCAGCATTTT	CASSKWGQGGQPQHF
.	TRBV19	TRBD1	16	TRBJ1-1	TGTGCCAGTAGTATCGGAGGGGGCAATTCTTGGACTGAAGCTTTCTTT	CASSIGGGNSWTEAFF
.	TRBV2	.	15	TRBJ2-7	TGTGCCAGCAGCCACCAGCGGAGTAAGGGGAACGAGCAGTACTTC	CASSHQRSKGNEQYF
.	TRBV6-5	.	14	TRBJ2-7	TGTGCCAGCAGTTACTTCGCCGGCGTGGGAGAGCAGTACTTC	CASSYFAGVGEQYF
.	TRBV7-2	.	16	TRBJ1-6	TGTGCCAGCAGCTTACTGGGTTTGTCCTATAATTCACCCCTCCACTTT	CASSLLGLSYNSPLHF
.	TRBV2	TRBD1	13	TRBJ1-2	TGTGCCAGCAGTGTTTTGACAGGGAATGGCTACACCTTC	CASSVLTGNGYTF
.	TRBV7-9	TRBD1	13	TRBJ1-2	TGTGCCAGCAGGGCTACAGGGGGCTGGGGCTACACCTTC	CASRATGGWGYTF
.	TRBV6-2/TRBV6-3	.	15	TRBJ2-3	TGTGCCAGCAGCCTCGGGGGAACTAGCACAGATACGCAGTATTTT	CASSLGGTSTDTQYF
.	TRBV19	.	19	TRBJ1-3	TGTGCCAGTAGTATCTCGTTTTGGGGCCCGGGTCGTTCTGGAAACACCATATATTTT	CASSISFWGPGRSGNTIYF
.	TRBV6-5	TRBD1	15	TRBJ1-1	TGTGCCAGCAGTTACCCGGGACAGGGGATAATTGAAGCTTTCTTT	CASSYPGQGIIEAFF
.	TRBV4-3	TRBD2	16	TRBJ2-7	TGCGCCAGCAGCCAAGTGGCGGGGGGAACGGGCTACGAGCAGTACTTC	CASSQVAGGTGYEQYF
.	TRBV7-9	.	14	TRBJ1-2	TGTGCCAGCAGCAAGGCGGGGGCCTGGCATGGCTACACCTTC	CASSKAGAWHGYTF
.	TRBV2	.	16	TRBJ2-5	TGTGCCAGCACCCTCGCTTCGGCGGGGGCGTCGGAGACCCAGTACTTC	CASTLASAGASETQYF
.	TRBV18	.	12	TRBJ2-2	TGTGCCAGCTCACCCTACACCGGGGAGCTGTTTTTT	CASSPYTGELFF
.	TRBV4-1	.	15	TRBJ1-5	TGCGCCAGCAGCCAAGATCGCCCGCCCAATCAGCCCCAGCATTTT	CASSQDRPPNQPQHF
.	TRBV5-1	TRBD2	17	TRBJ2-7	TGCGCCAGCAGCTTGAGGTCCGCGGGGGGGCAAGCCTACGAGCAGTACTTC	CASSLRSAGGQAYEQYF
.	TRBV19	.	14	TRBJ1-4	TGTGCCAGTACATACCGAGCAACTAATGAAAAACTGTTTTTT	CASTYRATNEKLFF
.	TRBV11-1	.	14	TRBJ1-1	TGTGCCAGCAGCTTAATGAGCATGAACACTGAAGCTTTCTTT	CASSLMSMNTEAFF
.	TRBV5-1	.	15	TRBJ2-3	TGCGCCAGCAGCTCTAAACTCACTAGCACAGATACGCAGTATTTT	CASSSKLTSTDTQYF
.	TRBV19	TRBD1	15	TRBJ1-6	TGTGCCAGTAGCGGACAGGGCGGAAGGTATTCACCCCTCCACTTT	CASSGQGGRYSPLHF